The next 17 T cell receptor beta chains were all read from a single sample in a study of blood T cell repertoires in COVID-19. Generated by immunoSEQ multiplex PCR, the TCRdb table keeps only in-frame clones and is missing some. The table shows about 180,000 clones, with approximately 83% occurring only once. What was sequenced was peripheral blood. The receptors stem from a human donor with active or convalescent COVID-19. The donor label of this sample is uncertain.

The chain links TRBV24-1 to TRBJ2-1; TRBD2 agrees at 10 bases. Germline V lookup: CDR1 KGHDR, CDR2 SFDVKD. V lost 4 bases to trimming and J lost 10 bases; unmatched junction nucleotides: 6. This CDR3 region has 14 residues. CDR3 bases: TGTGCCACCAGTGACTCTAGCGGGGGTTACGAGCAGTTCTTC. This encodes CATSDSSGGYEQFF.

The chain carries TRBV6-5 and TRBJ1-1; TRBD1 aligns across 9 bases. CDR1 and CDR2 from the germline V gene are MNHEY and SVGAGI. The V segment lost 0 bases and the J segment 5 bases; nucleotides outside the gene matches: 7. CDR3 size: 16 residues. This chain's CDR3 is CASSYSATGGRTEAFF. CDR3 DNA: TGTGCCAGCAGTTACTCGGCGACAGGGGGTAGGACTGAAGCTTTCTTT.

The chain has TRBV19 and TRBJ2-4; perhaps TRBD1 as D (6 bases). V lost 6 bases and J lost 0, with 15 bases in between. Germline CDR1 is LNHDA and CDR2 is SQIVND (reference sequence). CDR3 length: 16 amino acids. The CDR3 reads CASRHSQGVAKNIQYF. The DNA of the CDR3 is TGTGCCAGTAGGCACTCACAGGGTGTAGCCAAAAACATTCAGTACTTC.

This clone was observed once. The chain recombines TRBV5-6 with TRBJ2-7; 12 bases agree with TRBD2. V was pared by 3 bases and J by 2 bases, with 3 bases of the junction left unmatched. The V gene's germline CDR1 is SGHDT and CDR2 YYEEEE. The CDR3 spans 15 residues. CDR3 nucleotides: TGTGCCAGCAGCTCCGGGACTAGCGGGCCCTACGAGCAGTACTTC. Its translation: CASSSGTSGPYEQYF.

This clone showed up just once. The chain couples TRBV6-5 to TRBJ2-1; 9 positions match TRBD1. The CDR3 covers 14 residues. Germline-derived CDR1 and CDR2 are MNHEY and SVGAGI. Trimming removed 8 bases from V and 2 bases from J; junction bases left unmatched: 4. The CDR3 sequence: CASAGQGTYNEQFF. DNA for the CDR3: TGTGCCAGCGCGGGACAGGGTACCTACAATGAGCAGTTCTTC.

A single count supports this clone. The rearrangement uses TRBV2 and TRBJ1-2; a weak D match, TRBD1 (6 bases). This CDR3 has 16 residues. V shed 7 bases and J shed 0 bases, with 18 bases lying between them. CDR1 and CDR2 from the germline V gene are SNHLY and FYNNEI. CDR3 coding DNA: TGTGCCAGCACCGGCACAGGGTTCCAAACTAACTATGGCTACACCTTC. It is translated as CASTGTGFQTNYGYTF.

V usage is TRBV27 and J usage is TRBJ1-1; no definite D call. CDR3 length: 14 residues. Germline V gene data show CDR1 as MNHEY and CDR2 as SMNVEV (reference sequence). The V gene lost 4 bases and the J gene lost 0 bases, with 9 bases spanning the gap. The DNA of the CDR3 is TGTGCCAGCAGTTCCCCACCTATGAACACTGAAGCTTTCTTT. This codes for CASSSPPMNTEAFF.

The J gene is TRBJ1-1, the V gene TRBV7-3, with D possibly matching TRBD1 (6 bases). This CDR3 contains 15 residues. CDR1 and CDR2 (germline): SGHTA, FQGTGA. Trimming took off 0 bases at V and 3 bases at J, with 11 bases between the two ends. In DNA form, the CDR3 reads TGTGCCAGCAGCTTAACTCCGGCAGGGGACACTGAAGCTTTCTTT. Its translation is CASSLTPAGDTEAFF.

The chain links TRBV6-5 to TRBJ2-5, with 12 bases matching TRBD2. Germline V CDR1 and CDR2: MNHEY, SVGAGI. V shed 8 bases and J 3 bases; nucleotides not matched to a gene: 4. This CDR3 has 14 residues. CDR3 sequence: CASVLAGGEETQYF. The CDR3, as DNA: TGTGCCAGCGTCCTAGCGGGGGGGGAAGAGACCCAGTACTTC.

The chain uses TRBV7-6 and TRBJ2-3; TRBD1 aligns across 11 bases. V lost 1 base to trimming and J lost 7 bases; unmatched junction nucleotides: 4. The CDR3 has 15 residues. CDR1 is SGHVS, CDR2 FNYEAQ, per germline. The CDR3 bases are TGTGCCAGCAGCTTAGGTGGGACAGGGGGAAATACGCAGTATTTT. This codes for CASSLGGTGGNTQYF.

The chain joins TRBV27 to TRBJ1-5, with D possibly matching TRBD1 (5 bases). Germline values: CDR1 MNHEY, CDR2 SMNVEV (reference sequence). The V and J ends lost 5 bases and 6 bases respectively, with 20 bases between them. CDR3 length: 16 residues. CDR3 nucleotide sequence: TGTGCCAGCAGTGCCTCCGCAGGGCAAGGCGCTCAGCCCCAGCATTTT. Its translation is CASSASAGQGAQPQHF.

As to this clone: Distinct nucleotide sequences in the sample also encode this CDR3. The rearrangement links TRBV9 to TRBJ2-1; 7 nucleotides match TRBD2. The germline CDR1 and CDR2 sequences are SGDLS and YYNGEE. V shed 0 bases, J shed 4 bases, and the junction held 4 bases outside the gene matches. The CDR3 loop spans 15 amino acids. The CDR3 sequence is CASSVGEGGYNEQFF. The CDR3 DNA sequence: TGTGCCAGCAGCGTAGGGGAGGGTGGTTACAATGAGCAGTTCTTC.

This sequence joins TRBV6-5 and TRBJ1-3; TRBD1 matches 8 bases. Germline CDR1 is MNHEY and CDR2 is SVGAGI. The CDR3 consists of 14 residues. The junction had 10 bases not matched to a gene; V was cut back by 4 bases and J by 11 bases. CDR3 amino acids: CASSSGQGASSIYF. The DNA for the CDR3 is TGTGCCAGCAGTTCCGGCCAGGGGGCAAGTTCCATATATTTT.

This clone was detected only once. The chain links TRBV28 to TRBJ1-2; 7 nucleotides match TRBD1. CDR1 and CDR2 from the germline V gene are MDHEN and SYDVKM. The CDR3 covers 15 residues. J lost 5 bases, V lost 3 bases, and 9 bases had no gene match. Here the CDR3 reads CASSFPRGTGYGYTF. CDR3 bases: TGTGCCAGCAGTTTTCCCAGGGGGACGGGGTATGGCTACACCTTC.

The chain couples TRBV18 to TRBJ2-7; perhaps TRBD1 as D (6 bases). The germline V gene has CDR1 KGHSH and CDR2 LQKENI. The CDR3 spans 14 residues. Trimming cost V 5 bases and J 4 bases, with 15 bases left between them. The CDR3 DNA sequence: TGTGCCAGCTCAGATAATCGACAGGCTTACGAGCAGTACTTC. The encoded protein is CASSDNRQAYEQYF.

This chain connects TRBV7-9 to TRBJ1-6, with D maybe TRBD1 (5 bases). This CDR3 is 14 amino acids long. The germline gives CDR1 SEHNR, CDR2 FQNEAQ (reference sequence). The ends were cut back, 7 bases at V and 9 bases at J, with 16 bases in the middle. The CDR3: CASTLGGEFSPLHF. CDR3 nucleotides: TGTGCCAGCACTCTAGGAGGGGAGTTTTCACCCCTCCACTTT.

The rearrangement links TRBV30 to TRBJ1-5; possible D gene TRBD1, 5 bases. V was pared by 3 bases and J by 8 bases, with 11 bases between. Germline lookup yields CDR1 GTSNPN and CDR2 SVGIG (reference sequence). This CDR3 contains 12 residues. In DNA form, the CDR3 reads TGTGCCTGGAGGGGGGGAAAGGAGCCCCAGCATTTT. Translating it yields CAWRGGKEPQHF.